In this sample, the clone carrying this TCR beta chain turned up once. This entry comes from a study of blood T cell repertoires in COVID-19. About the research overall: Donors in the United States, Italy and Spain gave samples during acute or convalescent COVID-19.

CDR1 is MNHNS and CDR2 is SASEGT in the germline V gene. The length of the CDR3 is 15 residues. The V end lost 2 bases, the J end lost 10 bases, and 15 bases lay between the germline ends. In the source study's methods: Reference gene primer amplification yielded estimated nucleated cell counts. Clones were read by immunoSEQ multiplex PCR, and TCRdb kept only the in-frame ones, dropping some. That table furnishes V, J and clone size, whereas the DNA furnished D and trimming. The table has 90,000 to 150,000 clones, about nine tenths seen once. The sequenced sample consisted of peripheral blood. The clonotype was recovered from a man in his 70s who had recovered from COVID-19. This chain links TRBV6-1 with TRBJ1-6; no clear D. The CDR3 protein is CASSELAGGESPLHF. In DNA form, the CDR3 reads TGTGCCAGCAGTGAACTCGCAGGTGGTGAATCACCCCTCCACTTT.